This TCR beta chain originates from a study of blood T cell repertoires in COVID-19. Germline CDR1 is LGHDT and CDR2 is YNNKEL (reference sequence). The CDR3 extends over 16 amino acids. V trimming: 4 bases; J trimming: 0 bases; junction bases outside the gene matches: 3. Assay used: immunoSEQ multiplex PCR; TCRdb lists only in-frame clones, some missing. Counted here are about 360,000 clones, around 87% occurring once; the ten biggest clones make up approximately 1.9%. Source material: PBMCs or T cells enriched from blood (not recorded which). The chain recombines TRBV3-1 (or the pseudogene TRBV3-2) with TRBJ2-1; 10 positions agree with TRBD2. The clonotype originates from a man aged 35 to 55 in a cohort exposed to, infected with or recovered from COVID-19 (not recorded which). CDR3 protein: CASSPASGSSYNEQFF. The CDR3 DNA reads as TGTGCCAGCAGCCCCGCTAGCGGGAGCTCCTACAATGAGCAGTTCTTC.